These 26 T cell receptor beta chains were sequenced from one sample in a study of blood T cell repertoires in COVID-19. Generated by immunoSEQ multiplex PCR, the TCRdb table keeps only in-frame clones and is missing some. The table includes about 300,000 clones, about nine tenths detected once. Specimen: peripheral blood. The source of these receptors is a woman aged 25 to 39 with COVID-19, enrolled during active disease.

The CDR3 coding sequence is TGTGCCACCGAAAGACATACTGAAGCTTTCTTT. It specifies CATERHTEAFF. The chain carries TRBV6-5 and TRBJ1-1; D is unresolved. The germline V and J ends were trimmed by 10 bases and 5 bases, with 11 bases remaining between them. This CDR3 comprises 11 residues. Germline V gene sequence: CDR1 MNHEY, CDR2 SVGAGI.

The chain links TRBV5-8 to TRBJ1-2; D perhaps matches TRBD1 (5 bases). The ends were cut back, 5 bases at V and 5 bases at J, with 19 bases in the middle. The CDR3 loop spans 15 amino acids. Germline CDR1 reads SGHTS; CDR2 reads YDEGEE. DNA for the CDR3: TGTGCCAGCAGACCCCCGACAGTGTGGGATTATGGCTACACCTTC. Translated, it gives CASRPPTVWDYGYTF.

The V gene is TRBV5-1, the J gene TRBJ1-1, with D maybe TRBD1 (5 bases). Germline values: CDR1 SGHRS, CDR2 YFSETQ. The CDR3 covers 15 residues. V was shortened by 4 bases and J by 1 base, with 14 bases between the two germline ends. In DNA form, the CDR3 reads TGCGCCAGCAGCCCCAAAACTACAGGGAACACTGAAGCTTTCTTT. This gives the protein CASSPKTTGNTEAFF.

The J gene is TRBJ1-2, the V gene TRBV11-2; D is uncertain. The germline V and J ends were trimmed by 2 bases and 0 bases, with 4 bases remaining between them. Per the germline V gene, CDR1 is SGHAT and CDR2 is FQNNGV. The CDR3 runs 13 residues. CDR3 residues: CASSLSTNYGYTF. The CDR3 region has the DNA TGTGCCAGCAGCTTATCAACTAACTATGGCTACACCTTC.

This chain links TRBV10-3 with TRBJ1-2; the match to TRBD1 covers 7 bases. This CDR3 has 12 residues. CDR1 ENHRY and CDR2 SYGVKD come from the germline V gene. Trimming cost V 6 bases and J 8 bases; bases outside gene matches: 6. As DNA, the CDR3 is TGTGCCATCAGCGAGAGGGGGCTCGGCTACACCTTC. It yields the protein CAISERGLGYTF.

The chain couples TRBV3-1 (or the pseudogene TRBV3-2) to TRBJ1-2; TRBD1 agrees at 8 bases. V lost 1 base to trimming and J lost 5 bases; unmatched junction nucleotides: 6. Germline CDR1 LGHDT, CDR2 YNNKEL (reference sequence). The CDR3 is 15 amino acids. CDR3 coding DNA: TGTGCCAGCAGCCAAGGGACAGGGAGTTGGTATGGCTACACCTTC. Translating it yields CASSQGTGSWYGYTF.

The genes are TRBV28 and TRBJ1-2; 7 bases line up with TRBD1. Germline V lookup: CDR1 MDHEN, CDR2 SYDVKM. With V trimmed by 6 bases and J by 4 bases, 11 bases remained unmatched. The CDR3 contains 15 residues. CDR3 protein: CASSGPRDRRYGYTF. For the CDR3, the DNA is TGTGCCAGCAGCGGGCCCCGGGACAGACGCTATGGCTACACCTTC.

The chain employs TRBV11-3 and TRBJ1-2; 7 bases align to TRBD1. The CDR3 runs to 16 residues. J was trimmed by 1 base and V by 5 bases; bases with no gene match: 10. Germline V gives CDR1 SGHNT, CDR2 YENEEA. The DNA for the CDR3 is TGTGCCAGCAGCGCGTTACCGGGACAGATTAACTATGGCTACACCTTC. It translates to CASSALPGQINYGYTF. Full variable domain (missing parts from reference TRBV11-3 and TRBJ1-2): EAGVVQSPRYKIIEKKQPVAFWCNPISGHNTLYWYLQNLGQGPELLIRYENEEAVDDSQLPKDRFSAERLKGVDSTLKIQPAELGDSAVYLCASSALPGQINYGYTFGSGTRLTVV.

This chain joins TRBV5-1 and TRBJ2-7, with TRBD2 matching over 13 bases. Germline V CDR1 and CDR2: SGHRS, YFSETQ. Germline trimming cut 4 bases from V and 2 bases from J; bases unmatched to any gene: 3. This CDR3 region has 15 residues. The CDR3 protein is CASSPTSGGAYEQYF. Written as DNA, the CDR3 is TGCGCCAGCAGCCCAACTAGCGGGGGGGCCTACGAGCAGTACTTC.

This clone was seen only a few times. CDR3 loop: CASSSRRVPEAFF. The CDR3 bases are TGTGCCAGCAGCTCGAGGAGAGTACCTGAAGCTTTCTTT. This chain connects TRBV7-2 to TRBJ1-1; D is unresolved. Germline CDR1 is SGHTA and CDR2 is FQGNSA. The V end lost 4 bases, the J end lost 6 bases, and 12 bases lay between the germline ends. The CDR3 is 13 residues long. Using reference TRBV7-2 and TRBJ1-1 for the parts outside the CDR3, the full variable domain is GAGVSQSPSNKVTEKGKDVELRCDPISGHTALYWYRQSLGQGLEFLIYFQGNSAPDKSGLPSDRFSAERTGGSVSTLTIQRTQQEDSAVYLCASSSRRVPEAFFGQGTRLTVV.

The chain uses TRBV24-1 and TRBJ1-4, with a possible D match to TRBD1 (5 bases). Germline V lookup: CDR1 KGHDR, CDR2 SFDVKD. This CDR3 comprises 15 residues. Trimming stripped 2 bases from V and 0 bases from J, with 6 bases between. The CDR3 here is CATSDSRATNEKLFF. The CDR3 bases are TGTGCCACCAGTGATTCCAGGGCAACTAATGAAAAACTGTTTTTT.

Only one count was recorded for this clone. This chain uses TRBV7-3 with TRBJ1-2; D uncertain. Germline V gene lookup returns CDR1 SGHTA and CDR2 FQGTGA. Trimming stripped 0 bases from V and 4 bases from J, with 18 bases between. This CDR3 contains 17 residues. DNA of the CDR3: TGTGCCAGCAGCTTAACTGGGGTCGGGGATAATGGCTATGGCTACACCTTC. Its protein is CASSLTGVGDNGYGYTF.

The chain recombines TRBV7-9 with TRBJ2-2; TRBD2 agrees at 9 bases. Per germline, CDR1 SEHNR and CDR2 FQNEAQ (reference sequence). This CDR3 has 15 amino acids. J was trimmed by 3 bases and V by 10 bases; bases with no gene match: 9. The CDR3 coding sequence is TGTGCCACTATCGGACTAGCGATTGACACCGGGGAGCTGTTTTTT. Its protein product is CATIGLAIDTGELFF.

This sequence joins TRBV11-2 and TRBJ2-2, with 8 bases lining up with TRBD2. The CDR3 covers 15 residues. The V gene's germline CDR1 is SGHAT and CDR2 FQNNGV. J gave up 13 bases and V 0 bases, and 10 bases lay outside the gene matches. The CDR3 spells CASSLEGLAGSVLFF. The DNA of the CDR3 is TGTGCCAGCAGCTTAGAAGGTCTAGCGGGTTCCGTGCTGTTTTTT.

V is TRBV6-5 and J is TRBJ1-5; D is unresolved. The CDR3 has 13 residues. The V and J ends lost 8 bases and 0 bases respectively, with 8 bases between them. Germline CDR1 and CDR2: MNHEY and SVGAGI. CDR3 sequence reads: CASRSTSNQPQHF. DNA for the CDR3: TGTGCCAGCCGGTCCACTAGCAATCAGCCCCAGCATTTT.

This chain uses TRBV19 with TRBJ2-3; D perhaps matches TRBD2 (6 bases). The germline CDR1 and CDR2 sequences are LNHDA and SQIVND (reference sequence). V was clipped by 6 bases and J by 2 bases, with 18 bases between them. This CDR3 is built from 16 residues. The CDR3 DNA is TGTGCCAGTAGCCGAGGAGGTAGCGGAGTCACAGATACGCAGTATTTT. Its translation: CASSRGGSGVTDTQYF.

CDR3 coding DNA: TGTGCCAGCAGTTCCCTTGACAGGGACGGTGAAAAACTGTTTTTT. Translated, it gives CASSSLDRDGEKLFF. This chain uses TRBV28 with TRBJ1-4, with 7 bases matching TRBD1. Germline V CDR1 and CDR2: MDHEN, SYDVKM. V shed 4 bases and J 7 bases; nucleotides not matched to a gene: 9. This CDR3 has 15 residues. The full variable domain, completed using reference TRBV28 and TRBJ1-4, is DVKVTQSSRYLVKRTGEKVFLECVQDMDHENMFWYRQDPGLGLRLIYFSYDVKMKEKGDIPEGYSVSREKKERFSLILESASTNQTSMYLCASSSLDRDGEKLFFGSGTQLSVL.

The rearrangement links TRBV6-5 to TRBJ2-1, with 9 nucleotides matching TRBD2. The CDR3 has 16 residues. The junction had 14 bases not matched to a gene; V was cut back by 2 bases and J by 12 bases. Germline V gene data show CDR1 as MNHEY and CDR2 as SVGAGI. The DNA for the CDR3 is TGTGCCAGCAGTTACCTACCGGGACTAGCCCCCGGAGTGCAGTTCTTC. It encodes CASSYLPGLAPGVQFF.

The chain is built from TRBV10-3 and TRBJ2-2; 9 positions agree with TRBD1. With V trimmed by 7 bases and J by 5 bases, 2 bases remained unmatched. Germline V gene data show CDR1 as ENHRY and CDR2 as SYGVKD. CDR3 length equals 13 residues. DNA for the CDR3: TGTGCCATCACCGGACAGGGGACCGGGGAGCTGTTTTTT. Protein: CAITGQGTGELFF.

This chain links TRBV29-1 with TRBJ2-7; 8 positions agree with TRBD1. The CDR3 loop spans 14 amino acids. The germline gives CDR1 SQVTM, CDR2 ANQGSEA. With V trimmed by 5 bases and J by 0 bases, 6 bases remained unmatched. The CDR3 nucleotides read TGCAGCGTTCGACAGGGGCCCAGCTCCTACGAGCAGTACTTC. It is translated as CSVRQGPSSYEQYF.

The gene calls are TRBV5-1 and TRBJ1-1, with 8 bases that match TRBD1. CDR3 size: 15 residues. CDR1 SGHRS and CDR2 YFSETQ come from the germline V gene. V lost 0 bases and J lost 5; bases outside the gene matches: 6. Here the CDR3 DNA reads TGCGCCAGCAGCTTGGCCCCAGGGGGCGCGACTGAAGCTTTCTTT. As protein: CASSLAPGGATEAFF. The full variable domain, rest sourced from reference TRBV5-1 and TRBJ1-1, is KAGVTQTPRYLIKTRGQQVTLSCSPISGHRSVSWYQQTPGQGLQFLFEYFSETQRNKGNFPGRFSGRQFSNSRSEMNVSTLELGDSALYLCASSLAPGGATEAFFGQGTRLTVV.

J is TRBJ2-1 and V is TRBV11-2; D unclear. V lost 6 bases to trimming and J lost 4 bases, with 7 bases between them. The length of the CDR3 is 12 residues. The germline gives CDR1 SGHAT, CDR2 FQNNGV. For the CDR3, the DNA is TGTGCCAGCAGTTTTACTTACAATGAGCAGTTCTTC. Its protein is CASSFTYNEQFF.

This clone appeared a few times. This chain connects TRBV7-3 to TRBJ2-3; TRBD1 matches at 9 bases. Germline V gene lookup returns CDR1 SGHTA and CDR2 FQGTGA. The trim removed 5 bases at V and 0 bases at J, leaving 6 bases unmatched. The CDR3 sequence is 16 residues long. The CDR3 DNA reads TGTGCCAGCAGCGAGAGGGACAGGGCTAGCACAGATACGCAGTATTTT. Residues: CASSERDRASTDTQYF.

This chain links TRBV2 with TRBJ2-7; D ambiguous. Germline CDR1 reads SNHLY; CDR2 reads FYNNEI. Trimming shortened V by 0 bases and J by 6 bases, and 15 bases separated the two germline ends. The CDR3 covers 15 residues. The CDR3 region is CASSEANSIPGEQYF. DNA of the CDR3: TGTGCCAGCAGTGAAGCTAACAGTATCCCCGGCGAGCAGTACTTC.

The chain combines TRBV6-6 with TRBJ1-2; 7 positions match TRBD1. This CDR3 has 12 amino acids. V trimming: 11 bases; J trimming: 2 bases; junction bases outside the gene matches: 5. Germline V gene data show CDR1 as MNHNY and CDR2 as SVGAGI (reference sequence). CDR3 sequence (DNA): TGTGCCGGCCAGACAGGGAACTATGGCTACACCTTC. It encodes CAGQTGNYGYTF.

The V and J genes are TRBV18 and TRBJ2-7; a possible D gene is TRBD1 (5 bases). The CDR3 runs 14 residues. The V end was cut by 3 bases, the J end by 4 bases, with 13 bases between. Germline CDR1 reads KGHSH; CDR2 reads LQKENI. The CDR3 protein is CASSPGRTQYEQYF. The CDR3 DNA is TGTGCCAGCTCACCGGGTAGGACACAATACGAGCAGTACTTC.